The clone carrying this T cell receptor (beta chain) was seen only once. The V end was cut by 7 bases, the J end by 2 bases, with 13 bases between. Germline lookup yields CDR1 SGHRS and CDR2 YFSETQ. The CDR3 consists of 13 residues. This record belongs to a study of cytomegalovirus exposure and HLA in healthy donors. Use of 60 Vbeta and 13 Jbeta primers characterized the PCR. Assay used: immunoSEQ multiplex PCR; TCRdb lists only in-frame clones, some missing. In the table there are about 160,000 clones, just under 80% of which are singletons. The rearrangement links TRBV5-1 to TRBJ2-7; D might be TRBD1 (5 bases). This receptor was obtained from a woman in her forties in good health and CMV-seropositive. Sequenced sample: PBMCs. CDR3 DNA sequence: TGCGCCAGCTCTCCTGACAGCGCCTACGAGCAGTACTTC. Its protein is CASSPDSAYEQYF.